This TCR beta chain was obtained from a study of tissue T cells after allogeneic stem cell transplantation. In germline, CDR1 is KGHTA, CDR2 FQNQQP. CDR3 length: 15 residues. The time point is: mouse harvest day 14 after allogeneic transplant. Each mouse received 10^7 T-cell-depleted marrow cells plus 10^6 splenic CD5+ T cells by tail vein. This mouse GVHD model was MHC-mismatched B6 to BALB/c, profiled day 7 or 14. Survey-depth TCRbeta CDR3 sequencing reported V/J genes and productive frequencies. Measured with immunoSEQ multiplex PCR; TCRdb has only the in-frame clones, and not every one. The table includes 3,000 or so clones, about 41% detected once. A word on this clone: Any gene name here is a mouse gene name. The read is 1 residue too short to cover the CDR3 end, so that end is filled in from the germline J gene.

The V gene is TRBV23, the J gene TRBJ2-1. The clonotype comes from a female BALB/c mouse given C57BL/6 T cells with graft-versus-host disease after an allogeneic hematopoietic cell transplant. The specimen was lymph node tissue. The sequenced CDR3 bases are TGCTCCAGCAGTCAATCGGGGGCGCGAGGTGCTGAGCAGTTC. It yields the protein CSSSQSGARGAEQF. The full CDR3 reads CSSSQSGARGAEQFF.